The present entry profiles one T cell receptor (beta chain) with its context. Its cognate antigen is unknown. The V gene lost 5 bases and the J gene lost 0 bases, with 16 bases spanning the gap. CDR3 length equals 16 residues. Germline V gene data show CDR1 as SGHVS and CDR2 as FNYEAQ. TCRdb re-called the reads with MiXCR, one entry per CDR3 protein. This repertoire shows hundreds of thousands of distinct CDR3 sequences, around a third found once; its top ten account for over 15%. The data belong to a study of T cell repertoires in cytomegalovirus infection. In the study overall: Recently described HLA-C-restricted plus well-studied HLA-B-restricted CMV epitopes were used. It was the public TCR beta signatures that indicated both CMV infection and matching HLA type. The study's findings and limits: Individuals carrying CMV plus the relevant HLA were identified by cumulative frequency of public TCR beta families. Within the response measured ex vivo, HLA-C-restricted CMV-specific TCR beta clonotypes were dominant.

Sequenced material: cultured PBMCs, taken from culture after CMV antigen stimulation. This chain connects TRBV7-6 to TRBJ1-1; D uncertain. This receptor was identified in a human donor in good health (CMV status not recorded). Some clones in this sample may be carry-over from other donors' samples. The DNA for the CDR3 is TGTGCCAGCAGCCGAACGGGGAGCCCCATGAACACTGAAGCTTTCTTT. Translating gives CASSRTGSPMNTEAFF.